The 29 T cell receptor beta chains in this list originate from one sample, sequenced in a study of PD-1 blockade in classical Hodgkin lymphoma. Stated time point: cycle 4 day 1 (C4D1), after 6 weeks of nivolumab. There was relapse after autologous stem cell transplantation in every patient, and there was variation in brentuximab vedotin exposure. The method was immunoSEQ multiplex PCR; TCRdb's version includes in-frame clones alone and lacks a portion of them. The repertoire holds about 24,000 clones, with around 80% as singletons. The specimen comprised peripheral blood mononuclear cells (PBMCs), sampled before the fourth cycle of nivolumab. The receptors originated from a human donor with classical Hodgkin lymphoma.

The V call is TRBV5-6, the J call TRBJ2-5, with D possibly being TRBD2 (6 bases). Per germline, CDR1 SGHDT and CDR2 YYEEEE. The germline V and J ends were trimmed by 1 base and 1 base, with 17 bases remaining between them. This CDR3 has 17 residues. DNA for the CDR3: TGTGCCAGCAGCTTGAGTTATCAGGGAGGCCTCCAAGAGACCCAGTACTTC. It codes for CASSLSYQGGLQETQYF.

The V and J genes are TRBV5-1 and TRBJ1-1; no reliable D call. V was trimmed by 0 bases and J by 2 bases, leaving 8 bases between them. The germline gives CDR1 SGHRS, CDR2 YFSETQ. The CDR3 loop spans 14 amino acids. Here the CDR3 DNA reads TGCGCCAGCAGCTTGGGTTCTCCAAACACTGAAGCTTTCTTT. It specifies CASSLGSPNTEAFF.

The sample holds a few counts of this clone. The chain combines TRBV29-1 with TRBJ1-2; 8 bases align to TRBD1. The CDR3 length is 14 residues. V was clipped by 3 bases and J by 3 bases; unmatched bases: 6. Germline CDR1 reads SQVTM; CDR2 reads ANQGSEA. CDR3 loop: CSVDGTDRDYGYTF. The CDR3 nucleotides read TGCAGCGTTGATGGAACGGACAGGGACTATGGCTACACCTTC.

V and J are TRBV10-3 and TRBJ2-7; 10 bases are a match to TRBD2. Germline V gene data show CDR1 as ENHRY and CDR2 as SYGVKD. The CDR3 has 16 residues. V gave up 2 bases and J gave up 4 bases; unmatched junction bases: 8. The CDR3 spells CAISEIPSGSRYEQYF. The CDR3 DNA reads as TGTGCCATCAGTGAGATCCCTAGCGGGAGTAGATACGAGCAGTACTTC.

The chain employs TRBV5-5 and TRBJ2-7, with a tentative D call TRBD2 (5 bases). Trimming removed 0 bases at V and 5 bases at J, with 18 bases between. The CDR3 is made up of 16 amino acids. Per the germline V gene, CDR1 is SGHKS and CDR2 is YYEKEE (reference sequence). CDR3 residues: CASSLAVGYPGNEQYF. The CDR3 region has the DNA TGTGCCAGCAGCTTGGCCGTAGGTTACCCGGGAAACGAGCAGTACTTC.

This chain links TRBV5-1 with TRBJ2-3; D is uncertain. The CDR3 totals 13 residues. The germline V gene has CDR1 SGHRS and CDR2 YFSETQ. V was cut by 1 base and J by 6 bases, with 9 bases left in between. This CDR3 is CASSLRDRDTQYF. CDR3 coding DNA: TGCGCCAGCAGCTTGAGAGACCGGGATACGCAGTATTTT.

V gene TRBV28 combines with J gene TRBJ2-7, with 8 bases fitting TRBD2. Germline CDR1 MDHEN, CDR2 SYDVKM. The trim removed 3 bases at V and 0 bases at J, leaving 4 bases unmatched. The CDR3 has 15 residues. CDR3 DNA: TGTGCCAGCAGTTTCGGGCGGGAGGCCTCCTACGAGCAGTACTTC. As protein: CASSFGREASYEQYF.

Comment on this clone: This CDR3 is also generated by other DNA sequences in the sample. The rearrangement joins TRBV28 to TRBJ2-7, with D perhaps assigned TRBD1 or TRBD2 (6 bases each). Germline V gene sequence: CDR1 MDHEN, CDR2 SYDVKM. The ends were cut back, 8 bases at V and 3 bases at J, with 17 bases in the middle. The CDR3 is made up of 14 amino acids. The CDR3 coding sequence is TGTGCCAGCCGAGGGGGGCGTGGCCGCTACGAGCAGTACTTC. Translation: CASRGGRGRYEQYF.

This chain joins TRBV6-5 and TRBJ2-1, with a tentative D call TRBD2 (6 bases). Per germline, CDR1 MNHEY and CDR2 SVGAGI. With 2 bases removed from V and 8 bases from J, the gap between germline ends came to 7 bases. The CDR3 is made up of 12 amino acids. For the CDR3, the DNA is TGTGCCAGCAGTTACGAGCGGGATGAGCAGTTCTTC. Translation: CASSYERDEQFF.

This clone has only a few counts. The conserved phenylalanine or tryptophan is not found at the CDR3 terminus, so this likely reflects a read error. The limits of the CDR3 on the DNA are not certain, so only TCRdb's listed CDR3 is given. This chain links TRBV21-1 with TRBJ2-7. TRBV21-1 corresponds to a pseudogene. Ends included, the CDR3 has 10 residues. This CDR3 reads CASSKVRSLN.

CDR3: CASSPRGAAYNEQFF. CDR3 DNA: TGTGCCAGCAGCCCCCGGGGAGCGGCTTACAATGAGCAGTTCTTC. V is TRBV7-6 and J is TRBJ2-1; tentatively, D is TRBD2 (5 bases). The CDR3 runs to 15 residues. Trimming pared 5 bases from V and 4 bases from J, leaving 15 bases between. The germline gives CDR1 SGHVS, CDR2 FNYEAQ.

This chain uses TRBV4-1 with TRBJ1-2; 9 bases fit TRBD1. This CDR3 has 17 amino acids. From germline, CDR1 is MGHRA and CDR2 YSYEKL. The trim removed 5 bases at V and 2 bases at J, leaving 12 bases unmatched. The CDR3 sequence: CASSGLDRDRVNYGYTF. The CDR3, as DNA: TGCGCCAGCAGCGGACTTGATAGGGACAGGGTGAACTATGGCTACACCTTC.

The rearrangement joins TRBV9 to TRBJ2-5; the match to TRBD2 covers 7 bases. From germline, CDR1 is SGDLS and CDR2 YYNGEE. Germline trimming cut 3 bases from V and 2 bases from J; bases unmatched to any gene: 4. CDR3 length: 14 amino acids. The DNA of the CDR3 is TGTGCCAGCAGCGGGGCGGGGGTTCAAGAGACCCAGTACTTC. As protein: CASSGAGVQETQYF.

The chain has TRBV20-1 and TRBJ2-3; D is uncertain. The CDR3 runs 11 residues. V lost 4 bases and J lost 2, with 4 bases in between. Germline-derived CDR1 and CDR2 are DFQATT and SNEGSKA (reference sequence). The CDR3 protein is CSAKSTDTQYF. CDR3 in DNA: TGCAGTGCTAAGTCCACAGATACGCAGTATTTT.

V and J are TRBV4-1 and TRBJ1-2; D may be TRBD1 (5 bases). The CDR3 extends over 14 amino acids. Germline-derived CDR1 and CDR2 are MGHRA and YSYEKL. The ends were cut back, 3 bases at V and 5 bases at J, with 13 bases in the middle. CDR3 DNA: TGCGCCAGCAGCCAGCTTGGGACTGTTTATGGCTACACCTTC. This codes for CASSQLGTVYGYTF.

V usage is TRBV2 and J usage is TRBJ2-4; D is perhaps TRBD2 (5 bases). V was pared by 7 bases and J by 1 base, with 11 bases between. Germline CDR1 and CDR2: SNHLY and FYNNEI. The CDR3 is 14 amino acids. The CDR3 DNA follows: TGTGCCAGCATTTCTGAGCGGGCCAAAAACATTCAGTACTTC. Protein: CASISERAKNIQYF.

The chain has TRBV25-1 and TRBJ1-2; D is possibly TRBD1 (5 bases). The CDR3 loop spans 11 amino acids. CDR1 is MGHDK and CDR2 is SYGVNS in the germline V gene. V lost 10 bases, J lost 4 bases, and 10 bases lay in between. CDR3 nucleotide sequence: TGTGCCACCGACAGCGGCTATGGCTACACCTTC. Residues: CATDSGYGYTF.

The V gene is TRBV19, the J gene TRBJ2-2; 9 positions agree with TRBD1. Germline CDR1 and CDR2: LNHDA and SQIVND (reference sequence). The CDR3 spans 16 residues. Trimming took 3 bases from V and 4 from J; bases not matched to a gene: 6. CDR3 region: CASSIIQGAGTGELFF. CDR3 nucleotide sequence: TGTGCCAGTAGTATCATACAGGGGGCAGGCACCGGGGAGCTGTTTTTT.

V and J are TRBV10-3 and TRBJ2-7; D is possibly TRBD1 (6 bases). Germline V lookup: CDR1 ENHRY, CDR2 SYGVKD. Trimming removed 5 bases from V and 3 bases from J, with 17 bases in between. The CDR3 contains 15 residues. The DNA for the CDR3 is TGTGCCATCAGTAAAGCTCTGGACAGCTTCTACGAGCAGTACTTC. Protein sequence: CAISKALDSFYEQYF.

The chain couples TRBV10-2 to TRBJ2-7, with D possibly being TRBD1 or TRBD2 (5 bases each). The CDR3 length is 12 residues. Germline loops: CDR1 WSHSY, CDR2 SAAADI. With 6 bases removed from V and 6 bases from J, the gap between germline ends came to 12 bases. The CDR3 DNA reads as TGCGCCAGCAGGGAGGTGAGGGGCGAGCAGTACTTC. This codes for CASREVRGEQYF.

This chain joins TRBV2 and TRBJ2-2, with D perhaps matching TRBD1 (5 bases). The ends were cut back, 2 bases at V and 2 bases at J, with 6 bases in the middle. Germline CDR1 reads SNHLY; CDR2 reads FYNNEI. This CDR3 is 14 amino acids long. CDR3 in DNA: TGTGCCAGCAGTGAATGGGGCAACACCGGGGAGCTGTTTTTT. Translation: CASSEWGNTGELFF.

The table lists this clone with a few counts. This chain joins TRBV7-9 and TRBJ1-5; D unclear. Germline CDR1 is SEHNR and CDR2 is FQNEAQ (reference sequence). Trimming removed 5 bases at V and 7 bases at J, with 9 bases between. The CDR3 totals 12 residues. CDR3 amino acids: CASSPPNQPQHF. The CDR3 nucleotides are TGTGCCAGCAGCCCACCGAACCAGCCCCAGCATTTT.

The J gene is TRBJ1-3, the V gene TRBV7-3, with TRBD1 matching over 7 bases. This CDR3 has 14 residues. Germline CDR1 and CDR2: SGHTA and FQGTGA. V was pared by 4 bases and J by 0 bases, with 0 bases of the junction left unmatched. DNA of the CDR3: TGTGCCAGCAGCTCAGGGGGCTCTGGAAACACCATATATTTT. The encoded protein is CASSSGGSGNTIYF.

In this sample, this clone turned up once. This rearrangement joins TRBV30 to TRBJ1-2; D remains ambiguous. The germline V gene encodes CDR1 GTSNPN and CDR2 SVGIG (reference sequence). V shed 4 bases and J shed 0 bases, with 12 bases lying between them. The CDR3 length is 14 residues. CDR3 in amino acids: CAWNRVLANYGYTF. DNA of the CDR3: TGTGCCTGGAATCGGGTTTTAGCTAACTATGGCTACACCTTC.

The V and J genes are TRBV6-5 and TRBJ2-1; D remains ambiguous. V gave up 7 bases and J gave up 3 bases, with 4 bases separating them. CDR3 length: 11 amino acids. Per germline, CDR1 MNHEY and CDR2 SVGAGI. CDR3 in amino acids: CASKIYNEQFF. As DNA, the CDR3 is TGTGCCAGCAAAATCTACAATGAGCAGTTCTTC.

The CDR3 DNA follows: TGTGCCAGGGCGCAGAACTATGGCTACACCTTC. Its translation is CARAQNYGYTF. V and J are TRBV5-6 and TRBJ1-2; D not certain. CDR1 and CDR2 from the germline V gene are SGHDT and YYEEEE. This CDR3 has 11 amino acids. V was shortened by 8 bases and J by 2 bases, with 7 bases between the two germline ends.

The V and J genes are TRBV28 and TRBJ2-7, with 8 bases lining up with TRBD1. The CDR3 spans 15 residues. With V trimmed by 0 bases and J by 6 bases, 7 bases remained unmatched. Germline V gene sequence: CDR1 MDHEN, CDR2 SYDVKM. The CDR3 here is CASSLWRTGLSEQYF. The CDR3 DNA sequence: TGTGCCAGCAGTTTATGGCGGACAGGGCTCAGCGAGCAGTACTTC.

J is TRBJ1-5 and V is TRBV5-1; maybe TRBD1 (5 bases). Germline lookup yields CDR1 SGHRS and CDR2 YFSETQ. CDR3 size: 13 residues. The germline V and J ends were trimmed by 5 bases and 5 bases, with 11 bases remaining between them. The DNA for the CDR3 is TGCGCCAGCAGTACCGACAGAGATCAGCCCCAGCATTTT. Its protein is CASSTDRDQPQHF. The whole variable domain, filled in from reference TRBV5-1 and TRBJ1-5, reads KAGVTQTPRYLIKTRGQQVTLSCSPISGHRSVSWYQQTPGQGLQFLFEYFSETQRNKGNFPGRFSGRQFSNSRSEMNVSTLELGDSALYLCASSTDRDQPQHFGDGTRLSIL.

This clone was picked up a small number of times. V and J are TRBV7-9 and TRBJ1-2; TRBD1 might be the D (5 bases). The CDR3 has 15 residues. Trimming shortened V by 6 bases and J by 4 bases, and 18 bases separated the two germline ends. Germline loops: CDR1 SEHNR, CDR2 FQNEAQ (reference sequence). CDR3 residues: CASSLLGGASYGYTF. CDR3 in DNA: TGTGCCAGCAGTCTTCTCGGAGGGGCGAGCTATGGCTACACCTTC.